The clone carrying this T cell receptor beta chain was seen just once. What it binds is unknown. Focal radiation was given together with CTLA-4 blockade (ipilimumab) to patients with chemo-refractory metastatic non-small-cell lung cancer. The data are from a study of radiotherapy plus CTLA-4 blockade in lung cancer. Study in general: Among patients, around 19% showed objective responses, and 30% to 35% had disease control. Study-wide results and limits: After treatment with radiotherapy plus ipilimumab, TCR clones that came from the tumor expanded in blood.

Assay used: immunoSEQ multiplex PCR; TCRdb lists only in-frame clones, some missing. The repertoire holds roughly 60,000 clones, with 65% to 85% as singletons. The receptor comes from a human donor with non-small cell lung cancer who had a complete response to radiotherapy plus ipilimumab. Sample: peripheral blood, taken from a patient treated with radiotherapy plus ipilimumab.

CDR3 sequence (DNA): TGTGCCAGCAGCCCTGGCAGGGCCGTAACAGAAAAACTGTTTTTT. It is translated as CASSPGRAVTEKLFF. The J gene is TRBJ1-4, the V gene TRBV9; tentative D call: TRBD1 (5 bases). Germline CDR1 and CDR2: SGDLS and YYNGEE. Trimming pared 4 bases from V and 8 bases from J, leaving 18 bases between. This CDR3 spans 15 amino acids.